This T cell receptor (beta chain) derives from a study of blood T cells in healthy people across ages. Study-wide findings and caveats: Unsorted PBMC input precluded a conclusive naive versus antigen-experienced comparison. There were more naive CD4+ cells and higher diversity in long-lived donors than in aged donors.

CDR1 is SGHTA and CDR2 is FQGNSA in the germline V gene. The CDR3 is 11 residues long. Primers used in a second PCR of roughly 7 to 11 cycles were a sample-barcoded 5' primer and a J-beta primer mix. Through a template-switch adaptor with 12 random nucleotides, each cDNA molecule received a tag. TCRdb used MiXCR to reprocess the 5' RACE reads, holding one entry per CDR3 protein. Among some 1.5 million distinct CDR3 sequences listed, 28% were seen once. As concerns this clonotype: Its antigen is currently unknown. This could be a read error, since a much larger clone is one nucleotide away.

The clonotype comes from a woman in her twenties or thirties in good health. V is TRBV7-2 and J is TRBJ2-1; D may be TRBD2 (5 bases). The sequenced sample consisted of blood. As DNA, the CDR3 is TGTGTCAGCACCATAACGGGGGAGCAGTTCTTC. It specifies CVSTITGEQFF.